This is a list of T cell receptor beta chains from one sample in a study of glioma-infiltrating T cells after dendritic cell vaccination. Here immunoSEQ multiplex PCR was the method, and the copy in TCRdb shows in-frame clones only, minus some. The sample shows roughly 85,000 clones, 85% of them seen only once. The sample consisted of blood, taken after dendritic cell vaccination. All receptors come from a human donor with glioblastoma. Each CDR3 is given with its conserved first and last residue. A D gene is named only where the DNA matches it firmly. Part of the rows lack a size; the others show once, few, many or a class for expanded clones.

clone_size j_call d_call v_call cdr3_aa cdr3_nt
once TRBJ1-2 TRBD1 TRBV5-6 CASRRTGANYGYTF TGTGCCAGCAGAAGGACAGGAGCTAACTATGGCTACACCTTC
- TRBJ2-1 TRBD1 TRBV28 CASSPPDRGVREGFF TGTGCCAGCAGTCCGCCGGACAGGGGGGTGAGGGAGGGGTTCTTC
- TRBJ2-7 - TRBV27 CASSFGQAPYEQYF TGTGCCAGCAGTTTCGGCCAGGCTCCCTACGAGCAGTACTTC
- TRBJ1-3 TRBD1 TRBV15 CATSRGQGTGNTIYF TGTGCCACCAGCAGAGGACAGGGAACTGGAAACACCATATATTTT
- TRBJ2-3 TRBD1 TRBV30 CAWSDRGGTGTDTQYF TGTGCCTGGAGCGACAGGGGGGGTACTGGCACAGATACGCAGTATTTT
- TRBJ1-5 - TRBV19 CASSMAQGYSNQPQHF TGTGCCAGTAGTATGGCCCAGGGCTATAGCAATCAGCCCCAGCATTTT
- TRBJ1-2 TRBD1 TRBV15 CATSRDKGQDYGYTF TGTGCCACCAGCAGAGACAAGGGACAGGACTATGGCTACACCTTC
- TRBJ1-2 - TRBV19 CASSGWESNYGYTF TGTGCCAGTAGTGGCTGGGAGTCTAACTATGGCTACACCTTC
once TRBJ1-2 - TRBV19 CASSIAEISGYTF TGTGCCAGTAGTATAGCTGAAATTAGCGGCTACACCTTC
- TRBJ2-3 TRBD2 TRBV2 CATPAGGPPDTQYF TGTGCCACCCCAGCGGGAGGGCCTCCTGATACGCAGTATTTT
- TRBJ2-1 - TRBV5-6 CASSLEVTSTYNEQFF TGTGCCAGCAGCTTGGAGGTGACAAGCACTTACAATGAGCAGTTCTTC
- TRBJ2-1 TRBD1 TRBV7-2 CASSPPPGGYNEQFF TGTGCCAGCAGCCCCCCTCCAGGGGGCTACAATGAGCAGTTCTTC
- TRBJ2-1 - TRBV9 CASSVDSSYNEQFF TGTGCCAGCAGCGTAGATAGCTCCTACAATGAGCAGTTCTTC
- TRBJ1-2 TRBD1 TRBV5-6 CASSFRTGRLYGYTF TGTGCCAGCAGCTTCAGGACAGGGAGACTCTATGGCTACACCTTC
- TRBJ2-7 TRBD2 TRBV6-6 CASSARTSGRTYEQYF TGTGCCAGCAGCGCCAGGACTAGCGGGCGTACCTACGAGCAGTACTTC
few TRBJ2-7 TRBD2 TRBV6-1 CASSARGLAGGTSYEQYF TGTGCCAGCAGTGCGAGGGGACTAGCGGGCGGAACCTCCTACGAGCAGTACTTC
- TRBJ1-1 - TRBV18 CASSSGHMNTEAFF TGTGCCAGCTCCTCGGGACATATGAACACTGAAGCTTTCTTT
few TRBJ1-1 - TRBV5-4 CASSSQGVAGSFF TGTGCCAGCAGCTCTCAGGGTGTCGCTGGGTCTTTCTTT
- TRBJ2-1 TRBD1 TRBV28 CASSLPGQSSYNEQFF TGTGCCAGCAGTTTACCGGGACAGAGCTCCTACAATGAGCAGTTCTTC
- TRBJ2-5 TRBD2 TRBV4-2 CASSQGRTSIEETQYF TGTGCCAGCAGCCAAGGAAGGACTAGCATAGAAGAGACCCAGTACTTC
- TRBJ2-5 TRBD2 TRBV7-9 CASSRTSRETQYF TGTGCCAGCAGCAGGACTAGTAGGGAGACCCAGTACTTC
- TRBJ1-6 TRBD1 TRBV7-9 CASSLVRDSFSYNSPLHF TGTGCCAGCAGCCTAGTCCGGGACAGTTTCTCCTATAATTCACCCCTCCACTTT
once TRBJ1-5 TRBD1 TRBV5-6 CASSVADRGDQPQHF TGTGCCAGCAGCGTGGCGGACAGGGGTGATCAGCCCCAGCATTTT
- TRBJ2-1 TRBD1 TRBV27 CASTPTPGTGGNEQFF TGTGCCAGCACCCCGACTCCCGGGACAGGGGGCAATGAGCAGTTCTTC
- TRBJ1-1 TRBD1 TRBV6-1 CASGDRENTEAFF TGTGCCAGCGGGGACAGGGAAAACACTGAAGCTTTCTTT
once TRBJ2-1 - TRBV7-2 CASSPRGGGGVPQFF TGTGCCAGCAGCCCAAGGGGGGGCGGCGGGGTCCCGCAGTTCTTC
- TRBJ2-1 - TRBV7-8 CASGGLENEQFF TGTGCCAGCGGAGGACTGGAGAATGAGCAGTTCTTC
- TRBJ2-7 - TRBV6-5 CASSYNLEEQYF TGTGCCAGCAGTTACAACTTGGAGGAGCAGTACTTC
- TRBJ2-7 TRBD1 TRBV27 CASSLRGQGLEQYF TGTGCCAGCAGTTTAAGAGGACAGGGACTCGAGCAGTACTTC
few TRBJ2-3 - TRBV19 CASSATDLGRKDTQYF TGTGCCAGTAGTGCGACAGATTTGGGGCGAAAAGATACGCAGTATTTT
- TRBJ2-7 TRBD2 TRBV23-1 CASSQIPGLAGVEQYF TGCGCCAGCAGTCAAATCCCCGGACTAGCGGGAGTCGAGCAGTACTTC
once TRBJ2-7 - TRBV28 CASSTPGTVTYEQYF TGTGCCAGCAGCACCCCCGGGACTGTCACCTACGAGCAGTACTTC
- TRBJ2-7 - TRBV15 CATSRDRGLDYEQYF TGTGCCACCAGCAGAGATAGGGGGTTAGACTACGAGCAGTACTTC
- TRBJ2-7 TRBD2 TRBV9 CASSVGLAGSYEQYF TGTGCCAGCAGCGTAGGACTAGCGGGGTCCTACGAGCAGTACTTC
- TRBJ2-3 TRBD2 TRBV19 CASNSPGGTDTQYF TGTGCCAGTAACTCTCCCGGGGGGACAGATACGCAGTATTTT
- TRBJ2-7 TRBD2 TRBV28 CASSPQLAGTYEQYF TGTGCCAGCAGCCCCCAACTAGCGGGAACCTACGAGCAGTACTTC
- TRBJ1-3 TRBD1 TRBV9 CASSNQGAADTIYF TGTGCCAGCAGCAATCAGGGGGCCGCGGACACCATATATTTT
- TRBJ1-1 TRBD1 TRBV7-9 CASSLEGTGSPAFF TGTGCCAGCAGCTTAGAGGGGACAGGCTCTCCCGCTTTCTTT
once TRBJ1-2 TRBD1 TRBV5-6 CASSLRTGVGYTF TGTGCCAGCAGCTTGAGGACAGGGGTCGGCTACACCTTC
- TRBJ1-2 - TRBV5-4 CASSLSDKINYGYTF TGTGCCAGCAGCTTGTCCGACAAGATTAACTATGGCTACACCTTC
- TRBJ2-7 - TRBV9 CASSVDSGFTYEQYF TGTGCCAGCAGCGTAGACAGCGGGTTCACTTACGAGCAGTACTTC
- TRBJ2-3 - TRBV7-9 CASSLRLGTDTQYF TGTGCCAGCAGCTTGAGACTAGGCACAGATACGCAGTATTTT